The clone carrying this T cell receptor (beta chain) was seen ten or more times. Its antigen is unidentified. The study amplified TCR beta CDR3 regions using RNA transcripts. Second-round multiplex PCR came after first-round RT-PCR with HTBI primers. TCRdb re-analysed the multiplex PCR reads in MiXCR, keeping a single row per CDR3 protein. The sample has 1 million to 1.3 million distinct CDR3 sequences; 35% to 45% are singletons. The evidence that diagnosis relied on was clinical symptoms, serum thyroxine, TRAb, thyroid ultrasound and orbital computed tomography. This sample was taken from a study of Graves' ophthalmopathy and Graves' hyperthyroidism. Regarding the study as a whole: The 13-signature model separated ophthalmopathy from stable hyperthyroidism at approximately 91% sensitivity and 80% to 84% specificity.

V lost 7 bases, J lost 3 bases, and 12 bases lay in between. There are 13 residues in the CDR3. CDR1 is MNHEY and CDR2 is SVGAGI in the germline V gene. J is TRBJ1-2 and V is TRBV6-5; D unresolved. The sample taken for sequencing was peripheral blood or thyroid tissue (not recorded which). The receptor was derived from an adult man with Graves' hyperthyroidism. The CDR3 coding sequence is TGTGCCAGCACCCCGAACAGAGACTATGGCTACACCTTC. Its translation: CASTPNRDYGYTF.